Following are 26 T cell receptor beta chains from one sample sequenced in a study of T cell responses to AZD1222 COVID-19 vaccine. Data came from immunoSEQ multiplex PCR; TCRdb stores just in-frame clones and leaves some out. This table has about 110,000 clones, about 91% appearing once. The source was peripheral blood, collected on day 0 of AZD1222 vaccination. These receptors were taken from an adult in good health.

This clone was recorded once. This chain joins TRBV4-3 and TRBJ1-6, with 10 bases matching TRBD1. Germline V gene sequence: CDR1 LGHNA, CDR2 YSLEER. The CDR3 sequence is 18 residues long. The V and J ends lost 0 bases and 13 bases, in that order; junction bases with no gene match: 15. CDR3 bases: TGCGCCAGCAGCCAAGAGCACGGGACAGGGGCTTTTCAGACTCCCCTCCACTTT. It translates to CASSQEHGTGAFQTPLHF.

The chain uses TRBV19 and TRBJ2-5; TRBD1 agrees at 7 bases. The germline V gene encodes CDR1 LNHDA and CDR2 SQIVND (reference sequence). This CDR3 contains 16 residues. Trimming cost V 6 bases and J 2 bases; bases outside gene matches: 12. Here the CDR3 reads CASRRTIPDRQETQYF. CDR3 bases: TGTGCCAGTAGAAGAACAATCCCGGACAGGCAAGAGACCCAGTACTTC. The whole variable domain, remainder taken from reference TRBV19 and TRBJ2-5, is DGGITQSPKYLFRKEGQNVTLSCEQNLNHDAMYWYRQDPGQGLRLIYYSQIVNDFQKGDIAEGYSVSREKKESFPLTVTSAQKNPTAFYLCASRRTIPDRQETQYFGPGTRLLVL.

V gene TRBV12-3 or TRBV12-4 combines with J gene TRBJ2-5; 11 bases map to TRBD1. This CDR3 has 13 residues. Unmatched junction bases numbered 2, after V lost 1 base and J lost 10 bases. The CDR3 nucleotides read TGTGCCAGCAGTTTAGTGGGACAGGGGGACCAGTACTTC. Protein product: CASSLVGQGDQYF.

The gene calls are TRBV4-3 and TRBJ1-2; D is uncertain. The CDR3 runs to 14 residues. Trimming removed 6 bases at V and 2 bases at J, with 13 bases between. The germline V gene encodes CDR1 LGHNA and CDR2 YSLEER. The CDR3 protein is CASRGNHQNYGYTF. CDR3 in DNA: TGCGCCAGCAGGGGTAACCACCAGAACTATGGCTACACCTTC.

V and J are TRBV11-2 and TRBJ2-7; D assignment may be TRBD1 or TRBD2 (5 bases each). The ends were cut back, 3 bases at V and 4 bases at J, with 10 bases in the middle. CDR3 size: 13 residues. Germline values: CDR1 SGHAT, CDR2 FQNNGV. CDR3 region: CASSLGVFYEQYF. In nucleotides, the CDR3 is TGTGCCAGCAGCTTGGGGGTATTTTACGAGCAGTACTTC.

The gene calls are TRBV7-8 and TRBJ1-5; D remains unclear. This CDR3 has 15 residues. Between the trimmed V and J ends, which lost 5 bases and 5 bases, there was a span of 16 bases. Looked up from germline, CDR1 is SGHVS and CDR2 is FQNEAQ. CDR3 region: CASSPWRQADQPQHF. The DNA of the CDR3 is TGTGCCAGCAGCCCCTGGCGCCAGGCGGATCAGCCCCAGCATTTT. Looking up the rest from reference TRBV7-8 and TRBJ1-5 gives the full variable domain: GAGVSQSPRYKVAKRGQDVALRCDPISGHVSLFWYQQALGQGPEFLTYFQNEAQLDKSGLPSDRFFAERPEGSVSTLKIQRTQQEDSAVYLCASSPWRQADQPQHFGDGTRLSIL.

The chain employs TRBV10-3 and TRBJ1-1; D is possibly TRBD1 (5 bases). Germline CDR1 and CDR2: ENHRY and SYGVKD. CDR3 length: 14 amino acids. Trimming stripped 0 bases from V and 4 bases from J, with 9 bases between. Here the CDR3 reads CAISESYGATEAFF. In DNA, the CDR3 is TGTGCCATCAGTGAGTCGTATGGGGCCACTGAAGCTTTCTTT.

This clone was seen more than once but under ten times. This chain uses TRBV5-1 with TRBJ1-5; tentative D call: TRBD1 (6 bases). Looked up from germline, CDR1 is SGHRS and CDR2 is YFSETQ. V was cut by 0 bases and J by 5 bases, with 9 bases left in between. The CDR3 loop spans 14 amino acids. The CDR3 loop is CASSLEGGDQPQHF. CDR3 sequence (DNA): TGCGCCAGCAGCTTGGAAGGGGGGGATCAGCCCCAGCATTTT.

The chain combines TRBV9 with TRBJ2-2; the D is unclear. The CDR3 loop spans 13 amino acids. Germline lookup yields CDR1 SGDLS and CDR2 YYNGEE. Trimming removed 4 bases from V and 0 bases from J, with 4 bases in between. DNA of the CDR3: TGTGCCAGCAGCCCCCCGAACACCGGGGAGCTGTTTTTT. Translated: CASSPPNTGELFF.

The V and J genes are TRBV12-5 and TRBJ2-6; D not resolved. Germline CDR1 and CDR2: LGHNT and FRNRAP. Deletions cut 0 bases from V and 4 bases from J, with 19 bases between. The CDR3 runs to 19 residues. The CDR3 DNA reads TGTGCTAGTGGTTTGGTACAGAAATCGCTCCTTATGGGGGCCAACGTCCTGACTTTC. Protein sequence: CASGLVQKSLLMGANVLTF.

The chain is built from TRBV5-3 and TRBJ2-4, with TRBD1 matching 7 bases. TRBV5-3 is flagged as an ORF with uncertain function. This CDR3 is built from 16 residues. After removal of 4 bases from V and 0 bases from J, the junction contained 7 bases not matched to a gene. In nucleotides, the CDR3 is TGTGCCAGAAGCGCCCAGACAGGGATAGCCAAAAACATTCAGTACTTC. Translating it yields CARSAQTGIAKNIQYF.

As DNA, the CDR3 is TGTGCCAGCAGCTCGCCGGGACAGGGCTCTGGGGCCAACGTCCTGACTTTC. It is translated as CASSSPGQGSGANVLTF. The rearrangement joins TRBV5-5 to TRBJ2-6, with TRBD1 identical over 9 bases. This CDR3 is built from 17 residues. The V gene end was trimmed by 3 bases and the J gene end by 0 bases; junction bases not matched to a gene: 4. Germline loops: CDR1 SGHKS, CDR2 YYEKEE (reference sequence).

CDR3 sequence (DNA): TGTGCCAGCAGCACAACGGGGGCCCGGTACCAAGAGACCCAGTACTTC. Translation: CASSTTGARYQETQYF. The J gene is TRBJ2-5, the V gene TRBV7-8, with D perhaps matching TRBD1 or TRBD2 (6 bases each). CDR3 length: 16 amino acids. The V gene lost 5 bases and the J gene lost 0 bases, with 16 bases spanning the gap. CDR1 is SGHVS and CDR2 is FQNEAQ in the germline V gene.

The chain recombines TRBV6-4 with TRBJ1-1; the D is unclear. The V end was cut by 0 bases, the J end by 1 base, with 9 bases between. This CDR3 comprises 15 residues. Germline V CDR1 and CDR2: MRHNA, SNTAGT. Here the CDR3 DNA reads TGTGCCAGCAGTGACTCTAGTGCAGCGAACACTGAAGCTTTCTTT. Its translation is CASSDSSAANTEAFF.

This clone is a singleton in its sample. The V gene is TRBV10-3, the J gene TRBJ1-2; D is perhaps TRBD1 (6 bases). Germline lookup yields CDR1 ENHRY and CDR2 SYGVKD. Trimming stripped 1 base from V and 2 bases from J, with 8 bases between. This CDR3 has 14 residues. The CDR3 sequence: CAISEFGGNYGYTF. Written as DNA, the CDR3 is TGTGCCATCAGTGAGTTCGGGGGCAACTATGGCTACACCTTC.

V gene TRBV7-9 combines with J gene TRBJ1-2, with D perhaps TRBD1 (5 bases). Germline lookup yields CDR1 SEHNR and CDR2 FQNEAQ (reference sequence). The CDR3 runs to 15 residues. Trimming took 2 bases from V and 2 from J, leaving 12 bases between them. This chain's CDR3 is CASSLSLAGNYGYTF. CDR3 DNA sequence: TGTGCCAGCAGCTTAAGTCTGGCAGGGAACTATGGCTACACCTTC.

The V gene is TRBV16, the J gene TRBJ1-5, with D perhaps matching TRBD1 (6 bases). The V gene lost 4 bases and the J gene lost 0 bases, with 13 bases spanning the gap. Per the germline V gene, CDR1 is KGHSY and CDR2 is FQNENV. The CDR3 is 16 amino acids. CDR3 coding DNA: TGTGCCAGCAGCCGGAATTTAGGGGGTAGCAATCAGCCCCAGCATTTT. Its translation: CASSRNLGGSNQPQHF.

The chain employs TRBV2 and TRBJ2-7, with D unresolved. CDR1 is SNHLY and CDR2 is FYNNEI in the germline V gene. V gave up 4 bases and J gave up 2 bases, with 15 bases separating them. The length of the CDR3 is 15 residues. The CDR3 protein is CASSVHRGPTYEQYF. CDR3 DNA sequence: TGTGCCAGCAGTGTCCACAGAGGACCCACCTACGAGCAGTACTTC.

The CDR3 DNA reads as TGTGCCAGCAGTCTGGATAACAATAATTCACCCCTCCACTTT. This sequence encodes CASSLDNNNSPLHF. The chain joins TRBV6-5 to TRBJ1-6; no reliable D call. Trimming left V 5 bases short and J 5 bases short, with 10 bases between. The CDR3 is 14 amino acids. Germline V gives CDR1 MNHEY, CDR2 SVGAGI.

This clone has only a few counts. The chain links TRBV5-1 to TRBJ2-5; possible D gene TRBD2, 7 bases. The CDR3 loop spans 15 amino acids. CDR1 is SGHRS, CDR2 YFSETQ, per germline. Trimming pared 4 bases from V and 4 bases from J, leaving 17 bases between. The CDR3: CASSPEWGGRETQYF. Here the CDR3 DNA reads TGCGCCAGCAGCCCGGAATGGGGGGGGCGAGAGACCCAGTACTTC.

This clone appeared once. The chain employs TRBV4-1 and TRBJ2-7; 8 bases agree with TRBD1. The trim removed 4 bases at V and 3 bases at J, leaving 11 bases unmatched. CDR3 size: 16 residues. Germline values: CDR1 MGHRA, CDR2 YSYEKL. The CDR3 here is CASSPPLGTGDYEQYF. The CDR3 DNA follows: TGCGCCAGCAGCCCCCCCCTTGGGACAGGAGACTACGAGCAGTACTTC.

This chain connects TRBV10-3 to TRBJ1-6; perhaps TRBD1 as D (5 bases). Trimming shortened V by 7 bases and J by 0 bases, and 13 bases separated the two germline ends. From germline, CDR1 is ENHRY and CDR2 SYGVKD. This CDR3 region has 16 residues. The CDR3 sequence: CAINAGPSSYNSPLHF. The CDR3 DNA sequence: TGTGCCATCAACGCAGGGCCAAGCTCCTATAATTCACCCCTCCACTTT.

This clone appeared once. The chain employs TRBV14 and TRBJ1-6; D is unclear. The germline V and J ends were trimmed by 0 bases and 7 bases, with 10 bases remaining between them. The CDR3 has 15 amino acids. The germline gives CDR1 SGHDN, CDR2 FVKESK. CDR3 in amino acids: CASSQERSRNSPLHF. The CDR3 DNA reads TGTGCCAGCAGCCAAGAAAGGTCACGAAATTCACCCCTCCACTTT.

This clone appeared once. V and J are TRBV3-1 (or the pseudogene TRBV3-2) and TRBJ2-7, with a tentative D call TRBD1 (6 bases). The V end was cut by 5 bases, the J end by 3 bases, with 14 bases between. This CDR3 region has 14 residues. In germline, CDR1 is LGHDT, CDR2 YNNKEL (reference sequence). For the CDR3, the DNA is TGTGCCAGCAGCTCAGAACAGGGTAACTACGAGCAGTACTTC. Its protein product is CASSSEQGNYEQYF.

The chain carries TRBV5-1 and TRBJ2-3; TRBD2 is a possible D gene (6 bases). V shed 0 bases and J shed 4 bases, with 9 bases lying between them. Germline V gene sequence: CDR1 SGHRS, CDR2 YFSETQ. The CDR3 runs 14 residues. CDR3 sequence reads: CASSLGGRPDTQYF. In DNA form, the CDR3 reads TGCGCCAGCAGCTTGGGTGGGAGGCCAGATACGCAGTATTTT.

The chain links TRBV11-2 to TRBJ2-6, with D perhaps given as TRBD1 or TRBD2 (5 bases each). V was trimmed by 1 base and J by 0 bases, leaving 7 bases between them. The V gene's germline CDR1 is SGHAT and CDR2 FQNNGV. The CDR3 has 16 residues. The CDR3 DNA reads TGTGCCAGCAGCTTAGCGGGGCTCTCTGGGGCCAACGTCCTGACTTTC. It is translated as CASSLAGLSGANVLTF. The full variable domain, its missing parts supplied by reference TRBV11-2 and TRBJ2-6, is EAGVAQSPRYKIIEKRQSVAFWCNPISGHATLYWYQQILGQGPKLLIQFQNNGVVDDSQLPKDRFSAERLKGVDSTLKIQPAKLEDSAVYLCASSLAGLSGANVLTFGAGSRLTVL.